The rows below give T cell receptor beta chains drawn from one sample of a study of identical twins. Using its own MiXCR run on the 5' RACE reads, TCRdb lists one record per CDR3 protein. The sample records 1.5 million to 2 million distinct CDR3 sequences, about 32% being singletons. The specimen was cord blood. The receptor set was obtained from a newborn girl in good health. Both conserved end residues are part of each CDR3. Fields, in order: V gene, J gene, CDR3 length, D gene, clone size, CDR3 DNA, CDR3 protein. The D gene is left open where the match is weak. Clone size appears in some rows only: once, few, many, or a class for an expanded clone.

>TRBV29-1|TRBJ2-7|12|NA|many
TGCAGCGTTGAGTTTGGGACCTACGAGCAGTACTTC
CSVEFGTYEQYF
>TRBV6-5|TRBJ1-5|15|TRBD1|NA
TGTGCCAGCAGTCGCTCGACAGGGAGAAATCAGCCCCAGCATTTT
CASSRSTGRNQPQHF
>TRBV20-1|TRBJ2-5|13|TRBD1|NA
TGCAGTGCTGGACACAGGGGGCAAGAGACCCAGTACTTC
CSAGHRGQETQYF
>TRBV27|TRBJ1-2|15|TRBD1|many
TGTGCCAGCAGTTCCCGACAGGGGTCTAACTATGGCTACACCTTC
CASSSRQGSNYGYTF
>TRBV20-1|TRBJ2-3|14|NA|NA
TGCAGTGCTAGAGAAGCGACAGGCACAGATACGCAGTATTTT
CSAREATGTDTQYF
>TRBV20-1|TRBJ1-1|14|TRBD1|few
TGCAGTGCTAGAGTTCCAGGGGGGGACACTGAAGCTTTCTTT
CSARVPGGDTEAFF
>TRBV5-1|TRBJ1-2|12|TRBD1|many
TGCGCCAGCAGCCCGGACAGGGATGGCTACACCTTC
CASSPDRDGYTF
>TRBV5-6|TRBJ2-2|16|NA|NA
TGTGCCAGCAGCTTGGCCTCGGGACGGTTCACCGGGGAGCTGTTTTTT
CASSLASGRFTGELFF
>TRBV27|TRBJ1-5|18|NA|NA
TGTGCCAGCAGCCGCCAAGGACGTTATGCGAATAGCAATCAGCCCCAGCATTTT
CASSRQGRYANSNQPQHF
>TRBV9|TRBJ2-3|15|NA|NA
TGTGCCAGCAGCGTAGCGCCGGCCCCCACAGATACGCAGTATTTT
CASSVAPAPTDTQYF
>TRBV11-1|TRBJ2-3|16|TRBD2|NA
TGTGCCAGCAGCTTATTCGGGACTAGCGGGACGGTTACGCAGTATTTT
CASSLFGTSGTVTQYF
>TRBV29-1|TRBJ1-2|14|TRBD1|few
TGCAGCGTTGGTTATTACAGGGGGCAGGATGGCTTCACCTTC
CSVGYYRGQDGFTF
>TRBV28|TRBJ1-5|18|TRBD1|few
TGTGCCAGCAGTTCGTGGATCTACGGGACAGGGGGGACTCAGCCCCAGCATTTT
CASSSWIYGTGGTQPQHF
>TRBV5-1|TRBJ2-5|12|NA|NA
TGCGCCAGCCCGTCCCTCCAAGAGACCCAGTACTTC
CASPSLQETQYF
>TRBV23-1|TRBJ2-1|10|NA|NA
TGCGCCAGCATAGGAGGCGAGCAGTTCTTC
CASIGGEQFF
>TRBV12-3/TRBV12-4|TRBJ2-7|17|TRBD1|many
TGTGCCAGCAGCCTCTGGCCCGACAGGGGGAATTTCTACGAGCAGTACTTC
CASSLWPDRGNFYEQYF
>TRBV6-6|TRBJ2-7|14|NA|many
TGTGCCAGCAGTTACCCTAATTCCTTCGACGAGCAGTACTTC
CASSYPNSFDEQYF
>TRBV5-1|TRBJ1-6|14|NA|NA
TGCGCCAGCAGCAGGGACGGGGATAATTCACCCCCCCACTTT
CASSRDGDNSPPHF
>TRBV12-3/TRBV12-4|TRBJ2-7|14|NA|NA
TGTGCCAGCAGTTTGACCCACTCTCCCTACGAGCAGTACTTC
CASSLTHSPYEQYF
>TRBV6-1|TRBJ2-7|18|TRBD2|NA
TGTGCCAGCAGGGACAGGGCTGGGACTAGCGGGTCCCCCTACGAGCAGTACTTC
CASRDRAGTSGSPYEQYF
>TRBV6-6|TRBJ2-5|17|TRBD2|few
TGTGCCAGCAGTTCGACGGGACTAGCGGAACCGACGAGGGAGCAGTACTTC
CASSSTGLAEPTREQYF
>TRBV6-2/TRBV6-3|TRBJ2-7|14|TRBD2|few
TGTGCCAGCACGGGAGCGGGAGGCTACTACGAGCAGTACTTC
CASTGAGGYYEQYF
>TRBV12-3/TRBV12-4|TRBJ1-4|16|TRBD1|few
TGTGCCAGCAGTTCCCAAACCACCGGACAGGGTGAAAAACTGTTTTTT
CASSSQTTGQGEKLFF
>TRBV20-1|TRBJ1-1|14|NA|NA
TGCAGTGCTAGTGATGGTGGACAGTCGGTGGGAGCTTTCTTT
CSASDGGQSVGAFF
>TRBV13|TRBJ2-3|16|NA|few
TGTGCCAGCAGCTTTTTGGAGGGCTCTTCGGCAGATACGCAGTATTTT
CASSFLEGSSADTQYF
>TRBV14|TRBJ1-1|15|NA|NA
TGTGCCAGCAGCCAAGAGGGCAGGTTGAACACTGAAGCTTTCTTT
CASSQEGRLNTEAFF
>TRBV20-1|TRBJ1-5|14|TRBD1|NA
TGCAGTGCGCGACAGGGGATCAGCAATCAGCCCCAGCATTTT
CSARQGISNQPQHF
>TRBV6-1|TRBJ1-1|16|TRBD1|few
TGTGCCAGCAGTCCCCGACAGGGGAGGACTGTCACTGAAGCTTTCTTT
CASSPRQGRTVTEAFF